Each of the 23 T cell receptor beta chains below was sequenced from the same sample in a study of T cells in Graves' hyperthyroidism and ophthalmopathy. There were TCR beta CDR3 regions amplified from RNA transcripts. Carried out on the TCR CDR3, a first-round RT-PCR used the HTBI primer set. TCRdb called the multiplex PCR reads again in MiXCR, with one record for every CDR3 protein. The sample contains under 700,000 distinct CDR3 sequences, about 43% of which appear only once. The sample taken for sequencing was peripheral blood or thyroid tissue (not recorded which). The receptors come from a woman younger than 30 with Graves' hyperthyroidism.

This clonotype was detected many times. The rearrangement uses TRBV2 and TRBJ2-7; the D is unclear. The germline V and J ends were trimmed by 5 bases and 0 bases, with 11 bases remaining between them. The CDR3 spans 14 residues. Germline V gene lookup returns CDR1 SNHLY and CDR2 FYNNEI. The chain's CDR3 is CASSPPLSSYEQYF. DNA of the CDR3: TGTGCCAGCAGTCCCCCACTGAGCTCCTACGAGCAGTACTTC.

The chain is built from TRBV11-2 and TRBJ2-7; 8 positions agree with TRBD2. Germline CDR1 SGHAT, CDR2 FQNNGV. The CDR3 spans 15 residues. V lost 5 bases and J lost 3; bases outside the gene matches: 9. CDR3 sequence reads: CASSLWDGRVYEQYF. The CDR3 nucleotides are TGTGCCAGCAGCCTCTGGGACGGGAGGGTCTACGAGCAGTACTTC.

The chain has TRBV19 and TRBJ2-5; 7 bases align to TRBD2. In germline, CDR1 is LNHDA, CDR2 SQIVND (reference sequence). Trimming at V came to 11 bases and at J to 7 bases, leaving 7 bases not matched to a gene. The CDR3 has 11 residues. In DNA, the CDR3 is TGTGCCCTTCGGCTAGCGGCGACCCAGTACTTC. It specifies CALRLAATQYF.

For the CDR3, the DNA is TGTGCCAGCACCTCAGGGACAGGGGGCGTAGAGACCCAGTACTTC. It is translated as CASTSGTGGVETQYF. This rearrangement joins TRBV9 to TRBJ2-5, with 12 bases that match TRBD1. J was trimmed by 4 bases and V by 6 bases; bases with no gene match: 7. CDR1 and CDR2 from the germline V gene are SGDLS and YYNGEE. The CDR3 is made up of 15 amino acids. The whole variable domain, filled in from reference TRBV9 and TRBJ2-5, reads DSGVTQTPKHLITATGQRVTLRCSPRSGDLSVYWYQQSLDQGLQFLIQYYNGEERAKGNILERFSAQQFPDLHSELNLSSLELGDSALYFCASTSGTGGVETQYFGPGTRLLVL.

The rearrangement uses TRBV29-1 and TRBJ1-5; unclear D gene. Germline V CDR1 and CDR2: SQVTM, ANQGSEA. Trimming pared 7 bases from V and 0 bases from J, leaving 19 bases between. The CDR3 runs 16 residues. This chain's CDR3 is CSASKVDGYSNQPQHF. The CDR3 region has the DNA TGCAGCGCCAGCAAGGTCGATGGTTATAGCAATCAGCCCCAGCATTTT. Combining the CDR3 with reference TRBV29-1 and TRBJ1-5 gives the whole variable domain SAVISQKPSRDICQRGTSLTIQCQVDSQVTMMFWYRQQPGQSLTLIATANQGSEATYESGFVIDKFPISRPNLTFSTLTVSNMSPEDSSIYLCSASKVDGYSNQPQHFGDGTRLSIL.

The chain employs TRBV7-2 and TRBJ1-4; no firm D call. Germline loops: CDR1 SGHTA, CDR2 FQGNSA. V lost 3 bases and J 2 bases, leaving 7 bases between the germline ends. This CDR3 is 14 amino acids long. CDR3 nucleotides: TGTGCCAGCAGCTTCGGGATGACTAATGAAAAACTGTTTTTT. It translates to CASSFGMTNEKLFF.

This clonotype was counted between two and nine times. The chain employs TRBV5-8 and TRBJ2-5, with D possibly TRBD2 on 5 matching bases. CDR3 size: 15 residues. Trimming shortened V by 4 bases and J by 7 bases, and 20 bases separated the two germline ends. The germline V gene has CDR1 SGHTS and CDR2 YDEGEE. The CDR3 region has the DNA TGTGCCAGCAGCCAAGTGACTACCCCTCCAACGACCCAGTACTTC. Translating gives CASSQVTTPPTTQYF.

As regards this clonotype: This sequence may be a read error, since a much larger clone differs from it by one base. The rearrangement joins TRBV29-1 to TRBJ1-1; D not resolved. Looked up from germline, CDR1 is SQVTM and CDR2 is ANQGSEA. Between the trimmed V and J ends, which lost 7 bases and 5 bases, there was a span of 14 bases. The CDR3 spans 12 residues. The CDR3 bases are TGCAGCGGGAGTGGGAAGGAGACTGAAGCTTTCTTT. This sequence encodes CSGSGKETEAFF.

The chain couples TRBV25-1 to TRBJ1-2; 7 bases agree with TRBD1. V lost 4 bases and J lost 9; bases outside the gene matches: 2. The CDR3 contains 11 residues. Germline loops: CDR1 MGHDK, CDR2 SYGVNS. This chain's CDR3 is CASSGTGRYTF. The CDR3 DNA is TGTGCCAGCAGTGGGACAGGACGCTACACCTTC.

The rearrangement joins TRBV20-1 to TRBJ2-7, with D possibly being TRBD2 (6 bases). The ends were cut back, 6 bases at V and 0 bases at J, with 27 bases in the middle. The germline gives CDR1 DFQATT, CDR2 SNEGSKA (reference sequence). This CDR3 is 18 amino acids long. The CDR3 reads CSALPGDSNGGDSYEQYF. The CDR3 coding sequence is TGCAGTGCCCTCCCCGGGGACTCTAATGGCGGTGACTCCTACGAGCAGTACTTC.

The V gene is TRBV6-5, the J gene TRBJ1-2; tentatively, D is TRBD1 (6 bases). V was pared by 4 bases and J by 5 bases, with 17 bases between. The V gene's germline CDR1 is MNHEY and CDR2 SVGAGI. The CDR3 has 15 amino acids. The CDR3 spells CASSSRTGYAYGYTF. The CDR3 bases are TGTGCCAGCAGTTCCAGAACAGGGTATGCGTATGGCTACACCTTC.

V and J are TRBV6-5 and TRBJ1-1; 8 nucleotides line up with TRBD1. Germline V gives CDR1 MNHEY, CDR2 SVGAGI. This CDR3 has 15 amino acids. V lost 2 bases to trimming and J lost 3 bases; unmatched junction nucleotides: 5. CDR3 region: CASSYRTGIYTEAFF. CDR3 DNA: TGTGCCAGCAGTTACCGGACAGGGATCTACACTGAAGCTTTCTTT.

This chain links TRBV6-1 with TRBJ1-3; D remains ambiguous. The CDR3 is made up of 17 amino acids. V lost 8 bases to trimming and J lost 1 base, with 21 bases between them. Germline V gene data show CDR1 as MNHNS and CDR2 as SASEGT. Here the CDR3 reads CASQDRGSLGSGNTIYF. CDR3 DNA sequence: TGTGCCAGCCAAGATAGAGGGTCACTCGGATCTGGAAACACCATATATTTT.

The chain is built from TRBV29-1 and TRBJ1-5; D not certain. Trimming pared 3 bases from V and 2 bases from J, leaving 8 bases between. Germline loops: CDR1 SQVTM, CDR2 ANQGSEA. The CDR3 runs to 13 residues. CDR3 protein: CSVETDGNQPQHF. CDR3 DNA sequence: TGCAGCGTTGAGACCGACGGCAATCAGCCCCAGCATTTT.

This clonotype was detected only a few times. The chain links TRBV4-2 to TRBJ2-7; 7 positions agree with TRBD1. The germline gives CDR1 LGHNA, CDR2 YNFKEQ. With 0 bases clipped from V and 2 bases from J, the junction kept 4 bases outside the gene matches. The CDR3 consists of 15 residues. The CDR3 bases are TGTGCCAGCAGCCAAGACAGGGGGATAGCCTACGAGCAGTACTTC. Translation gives CASSQDRGIAYEQYF.

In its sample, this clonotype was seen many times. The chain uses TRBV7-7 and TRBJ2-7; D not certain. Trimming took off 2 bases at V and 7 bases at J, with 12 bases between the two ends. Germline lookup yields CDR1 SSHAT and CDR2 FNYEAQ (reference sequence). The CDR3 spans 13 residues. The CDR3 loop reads CASSLPPAAEQYF. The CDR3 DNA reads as TGTGCCAGCAGCTTACCTCCTGCAGCTGAGCAGTACTTC.

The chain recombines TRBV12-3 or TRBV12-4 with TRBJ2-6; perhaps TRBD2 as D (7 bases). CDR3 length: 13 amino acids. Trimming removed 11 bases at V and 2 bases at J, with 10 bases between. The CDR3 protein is CAAGAAGANVLTF. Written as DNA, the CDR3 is TGTGCCGCGGGGGCTGCTGGGGCCAACGTCCTGACTTTC.

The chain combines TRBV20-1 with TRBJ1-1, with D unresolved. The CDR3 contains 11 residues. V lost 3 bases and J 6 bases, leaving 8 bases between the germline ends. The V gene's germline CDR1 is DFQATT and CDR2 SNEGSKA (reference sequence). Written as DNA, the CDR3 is TGCAGTGCTAGCTGGGAGCCTGAAGCTTTCTTT. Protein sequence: CSASWEPEAFF.

Written as DNA, the CDR3 is TGTGCCAGCATCGGGAGTACCGGGGAGCTGTTTTTT. Protein: CASIGSTGELFF. V gene TRBV25-1 combines with J gene TRBJ2-2; D is perhaps TRBD2 (6 bases). The V gene's germline CDR1 is MGHDK and CDR2 SYGVNS. The CDR3 is 12 amino acids. The germline V and J ends were trimmed by 7 bases and 5 bases, with 8 bases remaining between them.

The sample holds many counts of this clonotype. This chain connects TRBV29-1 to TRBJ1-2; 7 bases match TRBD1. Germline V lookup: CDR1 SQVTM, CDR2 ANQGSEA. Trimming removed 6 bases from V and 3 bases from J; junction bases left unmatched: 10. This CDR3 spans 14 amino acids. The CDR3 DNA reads TGCAGCGTCGAACCGACAGGGTATGACTATGGCTACACCTTC. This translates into CSVEPTGYDYGYTF.

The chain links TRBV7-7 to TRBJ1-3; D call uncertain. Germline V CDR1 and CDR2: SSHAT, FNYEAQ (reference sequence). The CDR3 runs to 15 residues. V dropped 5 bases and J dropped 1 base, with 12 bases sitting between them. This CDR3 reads CASSQEPGSGNTIYF. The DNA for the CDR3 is TGTGCCAGCAGCCAAGAGCCGGGATCTGGAAACACCATATATTTT.

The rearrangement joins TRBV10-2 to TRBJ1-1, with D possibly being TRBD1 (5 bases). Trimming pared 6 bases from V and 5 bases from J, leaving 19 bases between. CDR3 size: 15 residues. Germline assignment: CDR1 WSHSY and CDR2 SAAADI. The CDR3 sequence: CASSLAGGAPTEAFF. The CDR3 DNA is TGCGCCAGCAGCTTGGCAGGTGGGGCCCCTACTGAAGCTTTCTTT.

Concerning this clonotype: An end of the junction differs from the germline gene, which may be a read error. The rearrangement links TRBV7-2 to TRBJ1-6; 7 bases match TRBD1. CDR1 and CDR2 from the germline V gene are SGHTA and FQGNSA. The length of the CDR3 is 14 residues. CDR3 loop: CASSPRQGYSPLHF. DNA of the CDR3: TGCGCCAGCAGCCCTAGACAGGGTTATTCACCCCTCCACTTT.